This is a list of T cell receptor beta chains from one sample in a study of cytomegalovirus exposure and HLA in healthy donors. The protocol was immunoSEQ multiplex PCR, while the TCRdb copy is restricted to in-frame clones and leaves out a portion. This sample carries 130,000 to 150,000 clones, with 0.8% to 1% going to the ten biggest clones. Sequencing was done on a sample of PBMCs. The source is a male donor in good health and CMV-seronegative. Each CDR3 is given with its conserved first and last residue. A D gene is named only where the DNA matches it firmly.

>15|TRBJ2-1|TRBD1|TRBV7-2
TGTGCCAGCAGCCCACAGGGGGGAATCTACAATGAGCAGTTCTTC
CASSPQGGIYNEQFF
>15|TRBJ2-3|-|TRBV6-5
TGTGCCAGCCTCGATCTAGGATCTAGCACAGATACGCAGTATTTT
CASLDLGSSTDTQYF
>13|TRBJ1-6|-|TRBV6-6
TGTGCCAGCAGCAGGGACACATTTTCACCCCTCCACTTT
CASSRDTFSPLHF
>10|TRBJ2-7|-|TRBV20-1
TGCAGTGCTAAGGGGGACGAGCAGTACTTC
CSAKGDEQYF
>14|TRBJ1-2|-|TRBV6-5
TGTGCCAGCAGTTACTCTGACAGTATCTATGGCTACACCTTC
CASSYSDSIYGYTF
>14|TRBJ1-1|-|TRBV15
TGTGCCACCAGCCTCGGGGAGCCCAACACTGAAGCTTTCTTT
CATSLGEPNTEAFF
>13|TRBJ1-1|TRBD1|TRBV7-3
TGTGCCAGCAGCCCGCAGGGGGCACCTGAAGCTTTCTTT
CASSPQGAPEAFF
>14|TRBJ2-3|TRBD1|TRBV2
TGTGCCAGCAGTGGACAGGGACAGGCAGATACGCAGTATTTT
CASSGQGQADTQYF
>17|TRBJ2-1|TRBD2|TRBV9
TGTGCCAGCAGCGCTGACTATTATCCCGGGACTAGATATGAGCAGTTCTTC
CASSADYYPGTRYEQFF
>14|TRBJ1-1|-|TRBV6-5
TGTGCCAGCAGTTACATGGGGGCGAACACTGAAGCTTTCTTT
CASSYMGANTEAFF
>15|TRBJ1-5|TRBD1|TRBV9
TGTGCCAGCAGCGTAGGTGGGACAGGGGTTCAGCCCCAGCATTTT
CASSVGGTGVQPQHF
>12|TRBJ1-1|-|TRBV7-9
TGTGCCAGCAGCTCAATCACAGGTGAAGCTTTCTTT
CASSSITGEAFF
>13|TRBJ2-7|-|TRBV7-6
TGTGCCAGCAGCTCGTCCCAGGGAAGTGAGCAGTACTTC
CASSSSQGSEQYF
>16|TRBJ2-7|TRBD2|TRBV11-1
TGTGCCAGCAGCCTATATCTTAGCGGGACTACCTACGAGCAGTACTTC
CASSLYLSGTTYEQYF
>16|TRBJ2-4|TRBD2|TRBV9
TGTGCCAGCAGCCCTCGACTAGCGGAGAACAAAAACATTCAGTACTTC
CASSPRLAENKNIQYF
>15|TRBJ2-2|TRBD2|TRBV29-1
TGCAGCGTTGAAGAGGGGACTAGCGGAGCTGGGGAGCTGTTTTTT
CSVEEGTSGAGELFF
>16|TRBJ2-3|TRBD2|TRBV11-3
TGTGCCAGCAGCCCCGGGACTAGGATTTTTACAGATACGCAGTATTTT
CASSPGTRIFTDTQYF
>14|TRBJ2-7|TRBD1|TRBV18
TGTGCCAGCTCACCCGGGACAGGGAATAACGAGCAGTACTTC
CASSPGTGNNEQYF
>14|TRBJ2-5|TRBD1|TRBV14
TGTGCCAGCAGCCGAGACAGGGCCCGGGAGACCCAGTACTTC
CASSRDRARETQYF
>15|TRBJ1-1|TRBD1|TRBV5-1
TGCGCCAGCAGCTCGGGAACCAGGGGGCTTGGTGAAGCTTTCTTT
CASSSGTRGLGEAFF
>13|TRBJ2-7|-|TRBV18
TGTGCCAGCTCACCCCGTGGGGGGGCAGAGCAGTACTTC
CASSPRGGAEQYF
>12|TRBJ2-3|-|TRBV12-5
TGTGCTAGTGGTCCGGGGGAAGTTACGCAGTATTTT
CASGPGEVTQYF
>15|TRBJ1-5|-|TRBV28
TGTGCCAGCAGTCGAAGACAGGTCTCCCATCAGCCCCAGCATTTT
CASSRRQVSHQPQHF
>13|TRBJ2-7|TRBD1|TRBV5-1
TGCGCCAGCAGGAGGGACAGGGCGTACGAGCAGTACTTC
CASRRDRAYEQYF
>17|TRBJ1-3|-|TRBV5-6
TGTGCCAGCAGCTCCCGTCCTACCTGGTCTCCTGGAAACACCATATATTTT
CASSSRPTWSPGNTIYF
>15|TRBJ1-4|-|TRBV5-4
TGTGCCAGCAGCTTGGGCTACAGGGACGATGAAAAACTGTTTTTT
CASSLGYRDDEKLFF
>16|TRBJ2-7|TRBD2|TRBV5-1
TGCGCCAGCAGCTTGGCCACGCGGGAGGGTTTCTACGAGCAGTACTTC
CASSLATREGFYEQYF
>11|TRBJ1-1|-|TRBV20-1
TGCAGTGCTGCAGGGCTTCCTGAAGCTTTCTTT
CSAAGLPEAFF
>17|TRBJ2-7|TRBD1|TRBV7-8
TGTGCCAGCAGCTTACCGACCGGACAGGGCTTTCCCTACGAGCAGTACTTC
CASSLPTGQGFPYEQYF
>11|TRBJ2-1|-|TRBV5-6
TGTGCCAGCAGCACCGGACTTGAGCAGTTCTTC
CASSTGLEQFF
>14|TRBJ2-1|TRBD2|TRBV11-2
TGTGCCAGCAGCTTCATAGCGGGAGGGGATGAGCAGTTCTTC
CASSFIAGGDEQFF
>15|TRBJ1-1|-|TRBV7-8
TGTGCCATCACGGGGAGGGGGGGGATGAACACTGAAGCTTTCTTT
CAITGRGGMNTEAFF
>14|TRBJ2-7|-|TRBV6-6
TGTGCCAGCAGTTACTCGCAGGCGTCCAACGAGCAGTACTTC
CASSYSQASNEQYF
>14|TRBJ1-2|TRBD1|TRBV5-6
TGTGCCAGCAGCTACCAAGACAGGGCAAATGGCTACACCTTC
CASSYQDRANGYTF
>15|TRBJ2-1|TRBD2|TRBV5-1
TGCGCCAGCAGCTCCGGGACTAGCGCTTACAATGAGCAGTTCTTC
CASSSGTSAYNEQFF